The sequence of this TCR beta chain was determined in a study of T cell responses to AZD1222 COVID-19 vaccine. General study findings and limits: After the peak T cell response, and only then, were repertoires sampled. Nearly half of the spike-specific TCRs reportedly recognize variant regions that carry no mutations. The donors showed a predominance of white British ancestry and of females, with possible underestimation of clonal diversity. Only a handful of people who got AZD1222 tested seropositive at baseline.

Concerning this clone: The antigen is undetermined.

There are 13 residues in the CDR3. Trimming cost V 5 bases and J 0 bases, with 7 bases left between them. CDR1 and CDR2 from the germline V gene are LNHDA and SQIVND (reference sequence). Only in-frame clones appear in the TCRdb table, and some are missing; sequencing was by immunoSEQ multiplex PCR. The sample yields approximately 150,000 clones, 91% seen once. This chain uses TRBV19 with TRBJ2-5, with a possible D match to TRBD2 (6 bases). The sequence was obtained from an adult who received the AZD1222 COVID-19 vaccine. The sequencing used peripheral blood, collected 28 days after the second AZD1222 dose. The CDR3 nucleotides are TGTGCCAGTAGTCGGAGGGACCAAGAGACCCAGTACTTC. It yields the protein CASSRRDQETQYF.